The 15 T cell receptor beta chains in this list originate from one sample, sequenced in a study of technical replicates of blood from a few donors. TCRdb's table, derived via immunoSEQ multiplex PCR, lists solely in-frame clones and lacks some. The profile shows approximately 99,000 clones, approximately 96% of them singletons. Sequencing was performed on T cells isolated from PBMCs. All receptors derive from a human donor in good health.

V is TRBV27 and J is TRBJ1-1; 9 nucleotides align to TRBD1. The CDR3 length is 15 residues. V gave up 10 bases and J gave up 6 bases; unmatched junction bases: 15. Germline CDR1 reads MNHEY; CDR2 reads SMNVEV (reference sequence). The CDR3 spells CATKQGAGYGAEAFF. CDR3 nucleotides: TGTGCCACTAAACAGGGGGCGGGTTATGGTGCTGAAGCTTTCTTT.

J is TRBJ1-1 and V is TRBV6-5; D is perhaps TRBD1 (5 bases). The germline V gene encodes CDR1 MNHEY and CDR2 SVGAGI. Trimming shortened V by 4 bases and J by 2 bases, and 8 bases separated the two germline ends. The CDR3 spans 13 residues. CDR3 region: CASSFRANTEAFF. The CDR3 DNA sequence: TGTGCCAGCAGTTTCAGGGCAAACACTGAAGCTTTCTTT.

CDR3 sequence (DNA): TGTGCCAGCAGCGTTCCCTCGGGAAATGAGCAGTTCTTC. Protein product: CASSVPSGNEQFF. V usage is TRBV9 and J usage is TRBJ2-1, with D possibly matching TRBD2 (5 bases). Trimming left V 2 bases short and J 7 bases short, with 10 bases between. The CDR3 runs 13 residues. Germline CDR1 SGDLS, CDR2 YYNGEE.

The genes are TRBV28 and TRBJ1-4, with D tentatively TRBD1 (5 bases). The CDR3 extends over 14 amino acids. V lost 5 bases, J lost 8 bases, and 15 bases lay in between. Germline CDR1 and CDR2: MDHEN and SYDVKM. CDR3 nucleotides: TGTGCCAGCAGTGGCCTAAGGGAGGGGGAAAAACTGTTTTTT. Protein: CASSGLREGEKLFF.

V is TRBV15 and J is TRBJ2-1; the match to TRBD2 covers 7 bases. The CDR3 has 17 amino acids. Germline V gene sequence: CDR1 LNHNV, CDR2 YYDKDF (reference sequence). J gave up 3 bases and V 0 bases, and 8 bases lay outside the gene matches. CDR3 sequence reads: CATSRDTAKRDYNEQFF. The CDR3 bases are TGTGCCACCAGCAGAGATACCGCCAAGCGGGACTACAATGAGCAGTTCTTC.

This CDR3 is CASSESIRTGSAGVPGKPYEQYF. The CDR3 bases are TGCGCCAGCAGCGAATCCATTAGGACAGGTTCGGCGGGCGTGCCGGGGAAACCCTACGAGCAGTACTTC. V is TRBV5-1 and J is TRBJ2-7, with TRBD1 matching 7 bases. The germline V gene has CDR1 SGHRS and CDR2 YFSETQ. J lost 2 bases, V lost 4 bases, and 33 bases had no gene match. The CDR3 consists of 23 residues. The whole variable domain, remainder taken from reference TRBV5-1 and TRBJ2-7, is KAGVTQTPRYLIKTRGQQVTLSCSPISGHRSVSWYQQTPGQGLQFLFEYFSETQRNKGNFPGRFSGRQFSNSRSEMNVSTLELGDSALYLCASSESIRTGSAGVPGKPYEQYFGPGTRLTVT.

The gene calls are TRBV5-1 and TRBJ2-7, with 7 positions matching TRBD2. From germline, CDR1 is SGHRS and CDR2 YFSETQ. The CDR3 is 14 residues long. V lost 2 bases and J lost 7; bases outside the gene matches: 9. CDR3 bases: TGCGCCAGCAGCTTAAATAGCGGAGCGGGGGAGCAGTACTTC. Translation gives CASSLNSGAGEQYF.

The sample holds one count of this clone. The J gene is TRBJ2-7, the V gene TRBV2; D is unresolved. With 3 bases removed from V and 4 bases from J, the gap between germline ends came to 7 bases. The length of the CDR3 is 12 residues. Germline V gives CDR1 SNHLY, CDR2 FYNNEI. Written as DNA, the CDR3 is TGTGCCAGCAGTGACTTGCGGTACGAGCAGTACTTC. Residues: CASSDLRYEQYF.

J is TRBJ1-1 and V is TRBV18; a weak D match, TRBD1 (5 bases). CDR1 is KGHSH and CDR2 is LQKENI in the germline V gene. V was cut by 6 bases and J by 2 bases, with 10 bases left in between. This CDR3 spans 13 amino acids. Here the CDR3 reads CASSPDTNTEAFF. CDR3 sequence (DNA): TGTGCCAGCTCCCCGGACACAAACACTGAAGCTTTCTTT.

V is TRBV18 and J is TRBJ1-1; D ambiguous. V lost 6 bases and J 4 bases, leaving 15 bases between the germline ends. The CDR3 loop spans 14 amino acids. The germline CDR1 and CDR2 sequences are KGHSH and LQKENI. CDR3 protein: CASSQRDLGTEAFF. DNA of the CDR3: TGTGCCAGCTCTCAGAGGGATCTGGGCACTGAAGCTTTCTTT.

This clone is a singleton in its sample. J is TRBJ1-4 and V is TRBV28; 12 nucleotides agree with TRBD1. CDR3 length equals 14 residues. The germline CDR1 and CDR2 sequences are MDHEN and SYDVKM. Germline trimming cut 3 bases from V and 10 bases from J; bases unmatched to any gene: 3. The CDR3 loop is CASSFGTGGGKLFF. The CDR3 DNA follows: TGTGCCAGCAGTTTCGGGACAGGGGGCGGAAAACTGTTTTTT.

The chain recombines TRBV9 with TRBJ1-1; D gene unclear. Germline V gene sequence: CDR1 SGDLS, CDR2 YYNGEE. The CDR3 is 13 residues long. V lost 1 base and J lost 0, with 4 bases in between. CDR3 nucleotide sequence: TGTGCCAGCAGCGTAAGCCTGAACACTGAAGCTTTCTTT. Translating gives CASSVSLNTEAFF.

The chain joins TRBV4-1 to TRBJ2-6; D gene unclear. The germline V gene encodes CDR1 MGHRA and CDR2 YSYEKL. V lost 4 bases to trimming and J lost 0 bases, with 4 bases between them. The CDR3 length is 14 residues. For the CDR3, the DNA is TGCGCCAGCAGCCCTTACTCTGGGGCCAACGTCCTGACTTTC. Amino acids: CASSPYSGANVLTF.

The V gene is TRBV28, the J gene TRBJ2-5; 15 positions match TRBD2. CDR3 size: 15 residues. Germline V gene lookup returns CDR1 MDHEN and CDR2 SYDVKM. Germline trimming cut 7 bases from V and 5 bases from J; bases unmatched to any gene: 5. The CDR3 DNA reads TGTGCCAGCACCTGGACTAGCGGGAGGGTTGAGACCCAGTACTTC. This codes for CASTWTSGRVETQYF. Variable domain in full (rest from reference TRBV28 and TRBJ2-5): DVKVTQSSRYLVKRTGEKVFLECVQDMDHENMFWYRQDPGLGLRLIYFSYDVKMKEKGDIPEGYSVSREKKERFSLILESASTNQTSMYLCASTWTSGRVETQYFGPGTRLLVL.

The rearrangement joins TRBV7-9 to TRBJ2-5; possibly TRBD2 for D (5 bases). The CDR3 extends over 14 amino acids. The germline V gene encodes CDR1 SEHNR and CDR2 FQNEAQ (reference sequence). Trimming took off 4 bases at V and 2 bases at J, with 11 bases between the two ends. CDR3 residues: CASSSNGLQETQYF. Written as DNA, the CDR3 is TGTGCCAGCAGCTCAAACGGACTTCAAGAGACCCAGTACTTC.